A selection of T cell receptor beta chains follows, all from one sample in a study of PD-L1 blockade in urothelial cancer. TCRdb's copy holds only in-frame clones and misses some; the assay was immunoSEQ multiplex PCR. The data contain about 85,000 clones, more than 75% of them singletons. The sample here was PBMCs, taken around atezolizumab (anti-PD-L1) treatment. Source of these receptors: a man in his sixties with urothelial cancer. Each CDR3 is given with its conserved first and last residue. The D gene is left open where the match is weak. Part of the rows lack a size; the others show once, few, many or a class for expanded clones.

j_call d_call v_call clone_size cdr3_nt cdr3_aa
TRBJ2-5 TRBD2 TRBV19 - TGTGCCAGTAGTATCGGGGCGGGGGGCCAAGAGACCCAGTACTTC CASSIGAGGQETQYF
TRBJ2-2 TRBD1 TRBV5-8 - TGTGCCAGCAAATACAGGGGGCGCAGAACCGGGGAGCTGTTTTTT CASKYRGRRTGELFF
TRBJ2-5 - TRBV29-1 once TGCAGCGCGGGAGTAAACCAAGAGACCCAGTACTTC CSAGVNQETQYF
TRBJ2-7 TRBD2 TRBV5-4 once TGTGCCAGCAGCATGGAGCTAGCGGGGACTTACGAGCAGTACTTC CASSMELAGTYEQYF
TRBJ1-5 TRBD1 TRBV5-4 - TGTGCCAGCAGACCTGGACAGGGGAACCTTCAGCCCCAGCATTTT CASRPGQGNLQPQHF
TRBJ1-4 - TRBV30 - TGTGTCGGGGCGGGGGAAAAACTGTTTTTT CVGAGEKLFF
TRBJ1-4 TRBD1 TRBV6-6 - TGTGCCAGCAAGGGGATTGGACAGGGGGCAGAAAAACTGTTTTTT CASKGIGQGAEKLFF
TRBJ2-7 - TRBV20-1 - TGCAGTTTAGCGAGGTCCTACGAGCAGTACTTC CSLARSYEQYF
TRBJ1-2 - TRBV18 - TGTGCCAGCTCACCACCCGGAGGACAGACCTACTATGGCTACACCTTC CASSPPGGQTYYGYTF
TRBJ2-1 - TRBV19 - TGTGCCAGTAGTATCGGGTTCAACAATGAGCAGTTCTTC CASSIGFNNEQFF
TRBJ2-7 - TRBV5-1 - TGCGCCAGCAGCTTGGGAGCGGGTACCTACGAGCAGTACTTC CASSLGAGTYEQYF
TRBJ1-3 - TRBV6-5 - TGTGCCAGCAGCGTCAGCTCTGGAAACACCATATATTTT CASSVSSGNTIYF
TRBJ2-7 - TRBV6-6 - TGTGCCAGCAGTCCTAAGACAGCCTCCTACGAGCAGTACTTC CASSPKTASYEQYF
TRBJ2-7 TRBD1 TRBV30 - TGTGCCTGGAGTCAGGGTTGGGGACAGGAGGGTTTTTCCCGTCGGTCGCGCGAGCAGTACTTC CAWSQGWGQEGFSRRSREQYF
TRBJ2-4 TRBD2 TRBV4-3 - TGCGCCAGCAGCCAAGGACCTAGCGGGAGTGCGAACATTCAGTACTTC CASSQGPSGSANIQYF
TRBJ1-4 TRBD1 TRBV7-9 - TGTGCCAGCAGCTTAAAAACAGGGGATAGGAAAAATGAAAAACTGTTTTTT CASSLKTGDRKNEKLFF
TRBJ1-5 TRBD1 TRBV19 once TGTGCCAGCCTGGGACAGCAAAAACGAAGGGGTCAGCCCCAGCATTTT CASLGQQKRRGQPQHF
TRBJ2-5 TRBD2 TRBV7-2 - TGTGCCAGCAGCCGGGGGGGAGCGGGAGAAGAGACCCAGTACTTC CASSRGGAGEETQYF
TRBJ2-7 TRBD2 TRBV7-9 - TGTGCCAGCAGCTTCTTGGGTCCGGGGGGGTACGAGCAGTACTTC CASSFLGPGGYEQYF
TRBJ2-7 - TRBV18 - TGTGCCAGCTCACAACTCGCCACGGGAACCTACGAGCAGTACTTC CASSQLATGTYEQYF
TRBJ1-2 - TRBV30 - TGTGCCTGGAGTCAGGGATATGGCTACACCTTC CAWSQGYGYTF
TRBJ1-4 TRBD1 TRBV6-5 - TGTGCCAGCAGTTATACAGGGGCAACTAATGAAAAACTGTTTTTT CASSYTGATNEKLFF